The entry below describes one T cell receptor beta chain. The antigen is undetermined. These data are taken from a study of PD-1 blockade in classical Hodgkin lymphoma. Overall study findings and caveats: CD4+ TCR diversity rose significantly by C4D1, and CD8+ TCR diversity did not. Relative to healthy donors, newly diagnosed patients reportedly had lower baseline TCR diversity, which was reported as lower still in relapsed/refractory patients.

Profiled with immunoSEQ multiplex PCR; TCRdb holds only in-frame clones, not every one. Counted here are about 21,000 clones, over 70% occurring once; the ten biggest clones make up around a fifth. The CDR3 contains 17 residues. V shed 1 base, J shed 6 bases, and the junction held 11 bases outside the gene matches. CDR1 SGHAT and CDR2 FQNNGV come from the germline V gene. Following autologous stem cell transplantation, relapse occurred in every patient, and exposure to brentuximab vedotin varied. The sample consisted of peripheral blood mononuclear cells (PBMCs), taken at baseline. The chain joins TRBV11-2 to TRBJ1-5, with TRBD1 matching over 8 bases. The source of this sequence is a human donor with classical Hodgkin lymphoma. The CDR3 nucleotides are TGTGCCAGCAGCTTAGGACAGGGGACTGCGGAAAGTCAGCCCCAGCATTTT. It codes for CASSLGQGTAESQPQHF.